The clone carrying this T cell receptor (beta chain) was observed a handful of times. The CDR3 is 11 amino acids. Germline V CDR1 and CDR2: MNHNS, SASEGT. The V gene lost 5 bases and the J gene lost 13 bases, with 14 bases spanning the gap. The sample is drawn from a study of beta chain features in type 1 diabetes. What was sequenced were expressed TCRB transcripts, since all of the isolated RNA had been reverse transcribed. TCRdb keeps only in-frame clones here, not all; method: immunoSEQ multiplex PCR. This table has approximately 140,000 clones, around 50% appearing once. The J gene is TRBJ2-5, the V gene TRBV6-1; D uncertain. Sequenced input: Tregs from blood. The source is a man aged 18-30 years in good health. The DNA of the CDR3 is TGTGCCAGCAGTTCATCTGTGCTTAGGTACTTC. Its protein is CASSSSVLRYF.